This passage covers 23 T cell receptor beta chains from one sample sequenced in a study of blood T cell repertoires in COVID-19. Only in-frame clones appear in the TCRdb table, and some are missing; sequencing was by immunoSEQ multiplex PCR. The sample records about 170,000 clones, roughly four fifths being singletons. The source material was peripheral blood. The receptors come from a woman over 75 with acute or convalescent COVID-19.

In its sample, this clone was seen once. The CDR3 loop is CASSYGGQGYEQYF. For the CDR3, the DNA is TGTGCCAGCAGTTACGGGGGACAGGGATACGAGCAGTACTTC. The rearrangement uses TRBV6-5 and TRBJ2-7; TRBD1 matches at 9 bases. Germline CDR1 reads MNHEY; CDR2 reads SVGAGI. Trimming at V came to 2 bases and at J to 4 bases, leaving 3 bases not matched to a gene. CDR3 size: 14 residues.

This chain links TRBV16 with TRBJ2-5; D gene ambiguous. Trimming removed 4 bases from V and 2 bases from J, with 14 bases in between. This CDR3 comprises 15 residues. Germline V gene data show CDR1 as KGHSY and CDR2 as FQNENV. The DNA for the CDR3 is TGTGCCAGCAGCCCTGGTTGGGCAGGTCAAGAGACCCAGTACTTC. Its protein is CASSPGWAGQETQYF.

This chain links TRBV20-1 with TRBJ2-5; unclear D gene. The V end was cut by 3 bases, the J end by 6 bases, with 8 bases between. The germline CDR1 and CDR2 sequences are DFQATT and SNEGSKA (reference sequence). The CDR3 loop spans 11 amino acids. The CDR3 nucleotides read TGCAGTGCTAGTCCGAGCCAGACCCAGTACTTC. As protein: CSASPSQTQYF.

The rearrangement joins TRBV4-1 to TRBJ2-5; tentative D call: TRBD2 (5 bases). CDR1 MGHRA and CDR2 YSYEKL come from the germline V gene. The CDR3 has 16 amino acids. V was clipped by 3 bases and J by 6 bases, with 20 bases between them. The CDR3 loop reads CASSQVADSGLKTQYF. The CDR3 DNA follows: TGCGCCAGCAGCCAGGTTGCTGACTCGGGGTTAAAGACCCAGTACTTC.

V and J are TRBV5-1 and TRBJ2-1, with D tentatively TRBD1 (5 bases). This CDR3 region has 14 residues. V shed 4 bases and J shed 8 bases, with 16 bases lying between them. Germline values: CDR1 SGHRS, CDR2 YFSETQ. In DNA, the CDR3 is TGCGCCAGCAGCCCAGTTGCAGGGTTGGATGAGCAGTTCTTC. This translates into CASSPVAGLDEQFF.

The rearrangement uses TRBV6-2 or TRBV6-3 and TRBJ1-1, with D possibly being TRBD1 (6 bases). Trimming stripped 5 bases from V and 9 bases from J, with 16 bases between. Germline V gene sequence: CDR1 MNHEY, CDR2 SVGEGT. The CDR3 loop spans 13 amino acids. CDR3 in amino acids: CASSRPTGMQAFF. CDR3 bases: TGTGCCAGCAGTCGACCGACAGGAATGCAAGCTTTCTTT.

The chain recombines TRBV19 with TRBJ1-5; no definite D call. The ends were cut back, 1 base at V and 5 bases at J, with 6 bases in the middle. The germline V gene encodes CDR1 LNHDA and CDR2 SQIVND (reference sequence). The CDR3 totals 13 residues. CDR3 sequence: CASSIGEYQPQHF. The CDR3 region has the DNA TGTGCCAGTAGTATAGGAGAATATCAGCCCCAGCATTTT.

The chain combines TRBV7-2 with TRBJ1-1; D possibly corresponds to TRBD1 (5 bases). V lost 2 bases and J lost 5, with 15 bases in between. The CDR3 totals 15 residues. Germline-derived CDR1 and CDR2 are SGHTA and FQGNSA. This CDR3 reads CASSLLLEGRTEAFF. The CDR3 DNA reads TGTGCCAGCAGCTTACTCTTGGAGGGACGGACTGAAGCTTTCTTT.

The J gene is TRBJ2-7, the V gene TRBV6-5; D possibly corresponds to TRBD1 (6 bases). The germline CDR1 and CDR2 sequences are MNHEY and SVGAGI. V was pared by 6 bases and J by 0 bases, with 12 bases between. The CDR3 consists of 14 residues. The CDR3 DNA reads TGTGCCAGCAGACTCCAGGGGTTCTCCTACGAGCAGTACTTC. It is translated as CASRLQGFSYEQYF.

V and J are TRBV5-1 and TRBJ2-3; 9 positions agree with TRBD2. Per germline, CDR1 SGHRS and CDR2 YFSETQ. This CDR3 is built from 15 residues. Losses at the gene ends were 7 bases for V and 1 base for J; bases not matched to a gene: 7. CDR3 DNA sequence: TGCGCCAGCGGGCTAGCGGGGAAGGGCACAGATACGCAGTATTTT. Translation: CASGLAGKGTDTQYF.

The chain links TRBV5-1 to TRBJ2-7, with 7 bases fitting TRBD1. The CDR3 extends over 15 amino acids. The trim removed 0 bases at V and 3 bases at J, leaving 6 bases unmatched. In germline, CDR1 is SGHRS, CDR2 YFSETQ. The CDR3 nucleotides read TGCGCCAGCAGCTTGGGTACAGGGGAATACTACGAGCAGTACTTC. This codes for CASSLGTGEYYEQYF.

This chain uses TRBV29-1 with TRBJ2-2, with 7 bases identical to TRBD1. The V segment lost 6 bases and the J segment 6 bases; nucleotides outside the gene matches: 7. Germline CDR1 reads SQVTM; CDR2 reads ANQGSEA. The CDR3 contains 13 residues. The CDR3 loop reads CSVKGGRAGELFF. The CDR3 nucleotides are TGCAGCGTAAAAGGGGGCAGAGCCGGGGAGCTGTTTTTT.

This clone was found a few times. The chain uses TRBV19 and TRBJ2-7, with 12 bases aligning to TRBD2. After removal of 6 bases from V and 2 bases from J, the junction contained 2 bases not matched to a gene. CDR1 and CDR2 (germline): LNHDA, SQIVND (reference sequence). CDR3 size: 14 residues. DNA of the CDR3: TGTGCCAGTAGGGGGACTAGCGGGCCCTACGAGCAGTACTTC. Protein product: CASRGTSGPYEQYF.

The V and J genes are TRBV9 and TRBJ1-2; TRBD1 is a possible D gene (6 bases). V lost 0 bases and J lost 3, with 9 bases in between. CDR3 size: 14 residues. The germline gives CDR1 SGDLS, CDR2 YYNGEE. CDR3 region: CASSVGAGDYGYTF. The CDR3 DNA reads TGTGCCAGCAGCGTAGGCGCAGGGGACTATGGCTACACCTTC.

The rearrangement links TRBV6-5 to TRBJ2-7; D is ambiguous. This CDR3 is 14 amino acids long. The V end was cut by 5 bases, the J end by 2 bases, with 13 bases between. Germline CDR1 reads MNHEY; CDR2 reads SVGAGI. The CDR3 sequence: CASSLETVTYEQYF. As DNA, the CDR3 is TGTGCCAGCAGTCTCGAGACTGTTACCTACGAGCAGTACTTC.

The genes are TRBV6-6 and TRBJ1-3; the D is unclear. The CDR3 sequence is 14 residues long. Trimming removed 7 bases from V and 0 bases from J, with 10 bases in between. Germline assignment: CDR1 MNHNY and CDR2 SVGAGI (reference sequence). The CDR3 DNA follows: TGTGCCAGCACCGCGTCCGTCTCTGGAAACACCATATATTTT. As protein: CASTASVSGNTIYF.

This rearrangement joins TRBV7-9 to TRBJ1-3; no definite D call. With 5 bases removed from V and 4 bases from J, the gap between germline ends came to 15 bases. The CDR3 totals 15 residues. CDR1 and CDR2 from the germline V gene are SEHNR and FQNEAQ (reference sequence). The CDR3 loop is CASSRPARSGNTIYF. DNA of the CDR3: TGTGCCAGCAGCCGGCCCGCCAGGTCCGGAAACACCATATATTTT. Based on the CDR3 plus reference TRBV7-9 and TRBJ1-3, the full variable domain is DTGVSQNPRHKITKRGQNVTFRCDPISEHNRLYWYRQTLGQGPEFLTYFQNEAQLEKSRLLSDRFSAERPKGSFSTLEIQRTEQGDSAMYLCASSRPARSGNTIYFGEGSWLTVV.

In its sample, this clone was seen a few times. The V and J genes are TRBV29-1 and TRBJ1-2; a possible D gene is TRBD1 (5 bases). CDR1 and CDR2 from the germline V gene are SQVTM and ANQGSEA. The CDR3 has 15 residues. Trimming took 4 bases from V and 0 from J, leaving 15 bases between them. The CDR3 sequence is CSVVARPGTNYGYTF. CDR3 DNA: TGCAGCGTTGTGGCCCGTCCAGGGACTAACTATGGCTACACCTTC.

V usage is TRBV9 and J usage is TRBJ2-1; 9 bases are shared with TRBD2. Germline V gene data show CDR1 as SGDLS and CDR2 as YYNGEE. The V segment lost 0 bases and the J segment 9 bases; nucleotides outside the gene matches: 10. This CDR3 comprises 16 residues. The CDR3 bases are TGTGCCAGCAGCGTAGATTCTAGCGGGAAACAGGGTGAGCAGTTCTTC. Translation gives CASSVDSSGKQGEQFF.

The chain links TRBV27 to TRBJ2-1, with D hard to call. From germline, CDR1 is MNHEY and CDR2 SMNVEV (reference sequence). V was clipped by 6 bases and J by 1 base, with 10 bases between them. This CDR3 region has 14 residues. DNA of the CDR3: TGTGCCAGCAGGCTTTACGGTTCCTACAATGAGCAGTTCTTC. Protein sequence: CASRLYGSYNEQFF.

The chain is built from TRBV28 and TRBJ2-6; perhaps TRBD1 as D (6 bases). Germline V gives CDR1 MDHEN, CDR2 SYDVKM. The CDR3 is 17 residues long. The V end was cut by 4 bases, the J end by 4 bases, with 17 bases between. This CDR3 reads CASSSGVLGAGANVLTF. The CDR3 DNA follows: TGTGCCAGCAGTTCAGGGGTTCTAGGGGCAGGGGCCAACGTCCTGACTTTC.

This clone showed up just once. The chain recombines TRBV7-6 with TRBJ1-1; 7 nucleotides align to TRBD1. Germline V gives CDR1 SGHVS, CDR2 FNYEAQ. V trimming: 5 bases; J trimming: 2 bases; junction bases outside the gene matches: 2. There are 13 residues in the CDR3. CDR3 sequence: CASSRQGNTEAFF. CDR3 DNA: TGTGCCAGCAGCCGACAGGGAAACACTGAAGCTTTCTTT.

This clone came up once. CDR3 sequence: CSVERTSGTFYNEQFF. The CDR3 region has the DNA TGCAGCGTTGAAAGGACTAGCGGGACGTTCTACAATGAGCAGTTCTTC. The chain links TRBV29-1 to TRBJ2-1, with 12 bases lining up with TRBD2. CDR3 size: 16 residues. The V gene end was trimmed by 2 bases and the J gene end by 3 bases; junction bases not matched to a gene: 5. Germline CDR1 reads SQVTM; CDR2 reads ANQGSEA.